These 13 T cell receptor beta chains originate from one sample sequenced in a study of brain metastases from non-small cell lung cancer. This table comes from immunoSEQ multiplex PCR, and its TCRdb copy is limited to in-frame clones, with some not included. There are several thousand clones in the sample; roughly 89% occur only once, and 5% to 7% lies in the top ten. Sequencing was performed on primary lung tumor tissue. The receptor set was obtained from a donor older than 35 with non-small cell lung cancer.

The chain uses TRBV2 and TRBJ2-7; D remains unclear. CDR3 length equals 12 residues. Germline lookup yields CDR1 SNHLY and CDR2 FYNNEI. Trimming cost V 4 bases and J 3 bases, with 7 bases left between them. The CDR3 sequence is CASSGTDYEQYF. CDR3 sequence (DNA): TGTGCCAGCAGTGGTACAGACTACGAGCAGTACTTC. Full variable domain (rest looked up from reference TRBV2 and TRBJ2-7): EPEVTQTPSHQVTQMGQEVILRCVPISNHLYFYWYRQILGQKVEFLVSFYNNEISEKSEIFDDQFSVERPDGSNFTLKIRSTKLEDSAMYFCASSGTDYEQYFGPGTRLTVT.

The chain couples TRBV25-1 to TRBJ2-1, with 7 bases matching TRBD2. Looked up from germline, CDR1 is MGHDK and CDR2 is SYGVNS. The CDR3 totals 14 residues. With V trimmed by 4 bases and J by 4 bases, 4 bases remained unmatched. The DNA of the CDR3 is TGTGCCAGCAGTGGGGGGGGAAAATACAATGAGCAGTTCTTC. Amino acids: CASSGGGKYNEQFF.

This chain uses TRBV21-1 with TRBJ1-1. TRBV21-1 is termed a pseudogene. The CDR3 consists of 16 residues. CDR3 bases: TGTGCCAGCAGCAAAGAGGCGGGGGGCGAGAACACTGAAGCTTTCTTT. Amino acid sequence: CASSKEAGGENTEAFF.

V usage is TRBV2 and J usage is TRBJ2-2; D is perhaps TRBD2 (5 bases). CDR3 size: 13 residues. Germline values: CDR1 SNHLY, CDR2 FYNNEI. Trimming shortened V by 8 bases and J by 2 bases, and 9 bases separated the two germline ends. The CDR3, as DNA: TGTGCCAGCGGAGGACCTAACACCGGGGAGCTGTTTTTT. It translates to CASGGPNTGELFF.

This sequence joins TRBV6-5 and TRBJ1-3; D is unclear. The CDR3 has 15 residues. V lost 0 bases to trimming and J lost 2 bases, with 8 bases between them. Germline V CDR1 and CDR2: MNHEY, SVGAGI. The CDR3 sequence is CASSYSRWTGNTIYF. The CDR3 bases are TGTGCCAGCAGTTACTCAAGGTGGACTGGAAACACCATATATTTT.

The chain has TRBV27 and TRBJ1-1; D is perhaps TRBD1 (6 bases). V was trimmed by 6 bases and J by 1 base, leaving 21 bases between them. Germline V gene lookup returns CDR1 MNHEY and CDR2 SMNVEV (reference sequence). The CDR3 extends over 17 amino acids. The CDR3 region has the DNA TGTGCCAGCAGACTCCTGACCTTGGACAGAAAGAACACTGAAGCTTTCTTT. It specifies CASRLLTLDRKNTEAFF.

This clone showed up just once. For the CDR3, the DNA is TGTGCCAGCAGTGAAGGGGCCCGACCTTTTCCTTACAATGAGCAGTTCTTC. As protein: CASSEGARPFPYNEQFF. The chain recombines TRBV2 with TRBJ2-1; the D is unclear. Germline-derived CDR1 and CDR2 are SNHLY and FYNNEI. Trimming cost V 1 base and J 4 bases, with 17 bases left between them. The CDR3 loop spans 17 amino acids.

This chain uses TRBV6-2 or TRBV6-3 with TRBJ2-1; 7 bases line up with TRBD2. CDR3 length: 13 residues. The junction had 6 bases not matched to a gene; V was cut back by 6 bases and J by 7 bases. The germline CDR1 and CDR2 sequences are MNHEY and SVGEGT. DNA for the CDR3: TGTGCCAGCAGCACAGCACTAGCGAATGAGCAGTTCTTC. Its translation: CASSTALANEQFF.

This chain connects TRBV9 to TRBJ1-1, with D perhaps TRBD1 (5 bases). Germline values: CDR1 SGDLS, CDR2 YYNGEE. V lost 5 bases and J lost 5, with 22 bases in between. The CDR3 is made up of 16 amino acids. CDR3: CASSFDEGWWVTEAFF. DNA for the CDR3: TGTGCCAGCAGTTTCGATGAGGGGTGGTGGGTGACTGAAGCTTTCTTT.

The chain is built from TRBV30 and TRBJ1-5; D call uncertain. V lost 0 bases and J lost 6, with 9 bases in between. Per germline, CDR1 GTSNPN and CDR2 SVGIG (reference sequence). The CDR3 is made up of 13 amino acids. The CDR3 loop reads CAWSVDSSQPQHF. The CDR3 DNA sequence: TGTGCCTGGAGTGTTGATTCAAGTCAGCCCCAGCATTTT.

This clone occurred a few times. V gene TRBV7-9 combines with J gene TRBJ2-1; D remains ambiguous. The CDR3 length is 14 residues. Germline V CDR1 and CDR2: SEHNR, FQNEAQ (reference sequence). The ends were cut back, 3 bases at V and 3 bases at J, with 9 bases in the middle. The CDR3, as DNA: TGTGCCAGCAGCTTCCCGACAAGCTACAATGAGCAGTTCTTC. This sequence encodes CASSFPTSYNEQFF.

The chain recombines TRBV6-4 with TRBJ2-1; possibly TRBD2 for D (5 bases). Germline CDR1 and CDR2: MRHNA and SNTAGT. Trimming stripped 6 bases from V and 1 base from J, with 13 bases between. The CDR3 runs to 15 residues. CDR3 sequence: CASSERSGSYNEQFF. CDR3 nucleotides: TGTGCCAGCAGCGAAAGGAGCGGTTCCTACAATGAGCAGTTCTTC.

The chain links TRBV19 to TRBJ2-2; D perhaps matches TRBD1 (5 bases). CDR1 and CDR2 (germline): LNHDA, SQIVND (reference sequence). V was pared by 1 base and J by 8 bases, with 8 bases between. This CDR3 comprises 13 residues. CDR3 region: CASSIGQRGELFF. The CDR3 nucleotides read TGTGCCAGTAGTATAGGACAGAGAGGGGAGCTGTTTTTT.